The 30 T cell receptor beta chains below come from one sample, sequenced in a study of naive and memory T cell subsets listed by TCRdb under 2017. Libraries were built with UMI-ligation and nested PCR. The sequencer listed for this sample is Illumina MiSeq. The beta constant-region primer was an equimolar mix of two oligonucleotides covering both TRBC1 and TRBC2. TCRdb cleaned the public reads at Q25 with fastp, built clones with MiXCR and kept in-frame beta chains. Each entry is one CDR3 protein sequence, shown with its most common DNA and genes. The sample table lists 130,000 to 150,000 distinct CDR3 sequences, over 15% of them with a count of one. 0.14% to 0.15% of the sample rests with the top ten. The sample taken for sequencing was naive CD4+ T cells from blood. The meaning of the sample's cell subset or site label: naive T cells, CD45RA high CD27+. Receptor source: a human donor in good health.

V is TRBV20-1 and J is TRBJ2-1, with D unclear. V was shortened by 3 bases and J by 7 bases, with 4 bases between the two germline ends. This CDR3 is 10 amino acids long. Germline CDR1 is DFQATT and CDR2 is SNEGSKA (reference sequence). CDR3 DNA sequence: TGCAGTGCTAGGTTAAATGAGCAGTTCTTC. Translated: CSARLNEQFF.

The chain combines TRBV10-3 with TRBJ1-1; tentatively, D is TRBD1 (5 bases). CDR3 length: 12 residues. Per germline, CDR1 ENHRY and CDR2 SYGVKD. Trimming left V 8 bases short and J 1 base short, with 8 bases between. The CDR3 region is CAIAGTNTEAFF. The CDR3 DNA follows: TGTGCCATCGCAGGGACGAACACTGAAGCTTTCTTT.

The chain uses TRBV29-1 and TRBJ1-1, with D possibly being TRBD1 (5 bases). The CDR3 extends over 12 amino acids. The V end was cut by 6 bases, the J end by 1 base, with 9 bases between. Germline CDR1 and CDR2: SQVTM and ANQGSEA. DNA for the CDR3: TGCAGCGTCGGGGGGGGGAACACTGAAGCTTTCTTT. Translation: CSVGGGNTEAFF.

This clonotype has a handful of counts. This chain links TRBV2 with TRBJ1-6; D not certain. This CDR3 contains 15 residues. The ends were cut back, 4 bases at V and 7 bases at J, with 14 bases in the middle. The germline gives CDR1 SNHLY, CDR2 FYNNEI. The CDR3 spells CASSVRLGINSPLHF. Written as DNA, the CDR3 is TGTGCCAGCAGTGTTCGGCTGGGTATCAATTCACCCCTCCACTTT.

This clonotype was seen at least ten times. This rearrangement joins TRBV7-2 to TRBJ2-5, with D perhaps TRBD2 (6 bases). The length of the CDR3 is 18 residues. CDR1 and CDR2 (germline): SGHTA, FQGNSA. The germline V and J ends were trimmed by 3 bases and 2 bases, with 22 bases remaining between them. The CDR3 spells CASSFQSLFGSGQETQYF. In nucleotides, the CDR3 is TGTGCCAGCAGCTTCCAGAGCCTGTTCGGGAGTGGGCAAGAGACCCAGTACTTC.

V gene TRBV5-5 combines with J gene TRBJ2-1, with D possibly being TRBD2 (6 bases). The germline V and J ends were trimmed by 0 bases and 3 bases, with 13 bases remaining between them. The CDR3 runs to 16 residues. Germline V CDR1 and CDR2: SGHKS, YYEKEE (reference sequence). Here the CDR3 reads CASSLGVSGLYNEQFF. Written as DNA, the CDR3 is TGTGCCAGCAGCTTGGGGGTTAGCGGACTCTACAATGAGCAGTTCTTC.

A few counts support this clonotype. The J gene is TRBJ2-3, the V gene TRBV7-6; 8 bases are shared with TRBD2. Per the germline V gene, CDR1 is SGHVS and CDR2 is FNYEAQ. The CDR3 has 16 residues. V shed 2 bases and J 5 bases; nucleotides not matched to a gene: 9. CDR3 sequence (DNA): TGTGCCAGCAGCTTATTTAGCGGGACGGGTGGAGATACGCAGTATTTT. Encoded protein: CASSLFSGTGGDTQYF.

This clonotype was seen a few times. The rearrangement joins TRBV10-3 to TRBJ2-5; a possible D gene is TRBD1 (6 bases). The CDR3 covers 14 residues. The V end lost 9 bases, the J end lost 5 bases, and 19 bases lay between the germline ends. Germline lookup yields CDR1 ENHRY and CDR2 SYGVKD. CDR3 residues: CAMSTGPLGETQYF. The CDR3 DNA follows: TGTGCCATGAGTACAGGGCCCCTCGGGGAGACCCAGTACTTC.

The chain combines TRBV7-9 with TRBJ1-1, with 7 bases identical to TRBD1. With V trimmed by 3 bases and J by 0 bases, 10 bases remained unmatched. The CDR3 has 17 amino acids. Germline values: CDR1 SEHNR, CDR2 FQNEAQ (reference sequence). CDR3 sequence: CASSFYAGTVMNTEAFF. The CDR3, as DNA: TGTGCCAGCAGCTTCTACGCCGGGACAGTCATGAACACTGAAGCTTTCTTT.

This clonotype was seen a handful of times. This chain joins TRBV7-2 and TRBJ2-3, with D perhaps TRBD1 (6 bases). From germline, CDR1 is SGHTA and CDR2 FQGNSA. V was trimmed by 5 bases and J by 1 base, leaving 10 bases between them. This CDR3 has 14 residues. The CDR3 nucleotides read TGTGCCAGCAGCACCAGGACAGGCACAGATACGCAGTATTTT. Translation: CASSTRTGTDTQYF.

V usage is TRBV5-5 and J usage is TRBJ2-5; either TRBD1 or TRBD2 may fit D (6 bases each). Trimming removed 5 bases from V and 9 bases from J, with 20 bases in between. CDR3 length: 14 residues. Looked up from germline, CDR1 is SGHKS and CDR2 is YYEKEE (reference sequence). This CDR3 is CASSLGAGHWSQYF. In DNA, the CDR3 is TGTGCCAGCAGTTTAGGGGCGGGACACTGGTCCCAGTACTTC.

The table lists this clonotype with a few counts. The rearrangement joins TRBV20-1 to TRBJ2-3, with TRBD1 matching over 12 bases. The germline V gene encodes CDR1 DFQATT and CDR2 SNEGSKA (reference sequence). CDR3 length: 15 amino acids. CDR3: CSLQPGTGGGYTQYF. CDR3 DNA sequence: TGCAGCCTCCAGCCCGGGACAGGGGGCGGGTATACGCAGTATTTT.

The rearrangement uses TRBV2 and TRBJ2-1, with a tentative D call TRBD2 (5 bases). The CDR3 is 14 amino acids. Germline values: CDR1 SNHLY, CDR2 FYNNEI. V lost 7 bases and J lost 10, with 20 bases in between. CDR3 sequence (DNA): TGTGCCAGCAAACGGGGTACTGGTCCGGGCGAGCAGTTCTTC. The encoded protein is CASKRGTGPGEQFF.

The chain uses TRBV20-1 and TRBJ2-2, with D hard to call. Germline CDR1 DFQATT, CDR2 SNEGSKA (reference sequence). V was pared by 6 bases and J by 2 bases, with 13 bases between. CDR3 size: 14 residues. CDR3 amino acids: CSARQKLNTGELFF. DNA of the CDR3: TGCAGTGCAAGACAAAAATTAAACACCGGGGAGCTGTTTTTT.

This clonotype was picked up a small number of times. The chain's CDR3 is CASSLVSLAGSGTGAGEQYF. CDR3 nucleotides: TGTGCCAGCAGCTTGGTGTCGCTCGCGGGGAGCGGGACAGGGGCCGGCGAGCAGTACTTC. The rearrangement links TRBV5-6 to TRBJ2-7, with 10 bases that match TRBD1. The CDR3 has 20 amino acids. Looked up from germline, CDR1 is SGHDT and CDR2 is YYEEEE. Trimming took 0 bases from V and 6 from J; bases not matched to a gene: 21.

CDR3 nucleotide sequence: TGCAGTGCCTGGACTAGCGGGAGCAGAGAGACCCAGTACTTC. This gives the protein CSAWTSGSRETQYF. The chain combines TRBV20-1 with TRBJ2-5; TRBD2 matches at 13 bases. Trimming cost V 6 bases and J 4 bases; bases outside gene matches: 5. CDR1 and CDR2 (germline): DFQATT, SNEGSKA (reference sequence). This CDR3 is built from 14 residues.

The sample holds a few counts of this clonotype. This chain links TRBV2 with TRBJ1-1; D is unclear. The CDR3 runs 10 residues. CDR1 and CDR2 (germline): SNHLY, FYNNEI. Trimming removed 0 bases from V and 7 bases from J, with 0 bases in between. The CDR3 DNA follows: TGTGCCAGCAGTGAAGCTGAAGCTTTCTTT. Amino acids: CASSEAEAFF.

The J gene is TRBJ2-7, the V gene TRBV10-3, with 7 bases aligning to TRBD1. The CDR3 has 13 amino acids. After removal of 7 bases from V and 2 bases from J, the junction contained 5 bases not matched to a gene. The germline gives CDR1 ENHRY, CDR2 SYGVKD. CDR3 coding DNA: TGTGCCATCAAACCGACAGGGACCTACGAGCAGTACTTC. Translating gives CAIKPTGTYEQYF.

In this sample, this clonotype turned up a few times. The chain couples TRBV5-1 to TRBJ2-5; 10 nucleotides line up with TRBD2. Germline assignment: CDR1 SGHRS and CDR2 YFSETQ. V lost 6 bases to trimming and J lost 1 base; unmatched junction nucleotides: 9. The CDR3 length is 16 residues. CDR3 region: CASINPSGGPQETQYF. The CDR3 DNA reads as TGCGCCAGCATCAATCCTAGCGGGGGACCCCAAGAGACCCAGTACTTC.

This clonotype was seen a handful of times. CDR3 coding DNA: TGTGCCAGCAGTGAGCTGGGGGGCGGCGTCAATCAGCCCCAGCATTTT. Encoded protein: CASSELGGGVNQPQHF. The V gene is TRBV2, the J gene TRBJ1-5; possible D gene TRBD1, 6 bases. CDR1 and CDR2 from the germline V gene are SNHLY and FYNNEI. This CDR3 region has 16 residues. Trimming removed 3 bases at V and 3 bases at J, with 15 bases between.

This clonotype appeared a few times. The rearrangement links TRBV20-1 to TRBJ2-7; D call uncertain. V lost 3 bases to trimming and J lost 2 bases, with 8 bases between them. Germline loops: CDR1 DFQATT, CDR2 SNEGSKA (reference sequence). This CDR3 contains 12 residues. The CDR3 DNA reads TGCAGTGCTAGCCAAGGCCCCTACGAGCAGTACTTC. Translating gives CSASQGPYEQYF.

The chain uses TRBV6-5 and TRBJ2-1; unclear D gene. CDR1 is MNHEY, CDR2 SVGAGI, per germline. Trimming removed 3 bases at V and 0 bases at J, with 15 bases between. CDR3 length: 17 amino acids. CDR3 protein: CASSYPPHGSSYNEQFF. DNA for the CDR3: TGTGCCAGCAGTTATCCTCCCCACGGAAGCTCCTACAATGAGCAGTTCTTC.

This chain connects TRBV12-3 or TRBV12-4 to TRBJ2-7; D gene uncertain. V lost 1 base and J lost 6, with 7 bases in between. This CDR3 is built from 12 residues. Written as DNA, the CDR3 is TGTGCCAGCAGTTTAGGAGTTTCCGAGCAGTACTTC. Translation: CASSLGVSEQYF.

The chain combines TRBV6-2 or TRBV6-3 with TRBJ2-1; TRBD2 is a possible D gene (6 bases). V was clipped by 6 bases and J by 7 bases, with 19 bases between them. The length of the CDR3 is 15 residues. In germline, CDR1 is MNHEY, CDR2 SVGEGT. The CDR3 loop reads CASSSGRENLNEQFF. The CDR3 DNA reads TGTGCCAGCAGCTCCGGTCGGGAGAATCTGAATGAGCAGTTCTTC.

The V and J genes are TRBV27 and TRBJ1-5; 8 bases agree with TRBD1. Per germline, CDR1 MNHEY and CDR2 SMNVEV (reference sequence). The CDR3 is 15 residues long. With V trimmed by 3 bases and J by 6 bases, 7 bases remained unmatched. CDR3 bases: TGTGCCAGCAGTTTTTCCGACAGGGGCGGTCAGCCCCAGCATTTT. Its translation is CASSFSDRGGQPQHF.

V is TRBV5-1 and J is TRBJ2-3; D call uncertain. Germline V gene data show CDR1 as SGHRS and CDR2 as YFSETQ. V was shortened by 4 bases and J by 1 base, with 16 bases between the two germline ends. The CDR3 length is 16 residues. CDR3 amino acids: CASSPDQEQGTDTQYF. CDR3 sequence (DNA): TGCGCCAGCAGCCCGGACCAAGAGCAAGGCACAGATACGCAGTATTTT.

This chain links TRBV7-2 with TRBJ2-3; D gene unclear. Germline V gene sequence: CDR1 SGHTA, CDR2 FQGNSA. The CDR3 has 13 residues. Deletions cut 3 bases from V and 1 base from J, with 5 bases between. The DNA of the CDR3 is TGTGCCAGCAGCTTCCCGTGCACAGATACGCAGTATTTT. Its translation is CASSFPCTDTQYF.

This chain uses TRBV12-3 or TRBV12-4 with TRBJ2-1; 7 bases map to TRBD1. V was clipped by 8 bases and J by 9 bases; unmatched bases: 7. The CDR3 extends over 12 amino acids. The CDR3 loop is CASRDSSTEQFF. DNA for the CDR3: TGTGCCAGCCGGGACAGCAGTACTGAGCAGTTCTTC.

This clonotype has a handful of counts. V is TRBV12-3 or TRBV12-4 and J is TRBJ2-1; the match to TRBD1 covers 8 bases. The CDR3 has 18 residues. J was trimmed by 4 bases and V by 6 bases; bases with no gene match: 17. In DNA form, the CDR3 reads TGTGCCAGCAGCCCCATCATCGGACAGGGTCTCCGATACAATGAGCAGTTCTTC. Amino acids: CASSPIIGQGLRYNEQFF.

This clonotype was seen a few times. V and J are TRBV5-1 and TRBJ2-1; D may be TRBD2 (5 bases). The CDR3 spans 16 residues. CDR1 is SGHRS, CDR2 YFSETQ, per germline. V was trimmed by 4 bases and J by 6 bases, leaving 20 bases between them. CDR3 sequence reads: CASSPGTQLGSNEQFF. In nucleotides, the CDR3 is TGCGCCAGCAGCCCGGGAACCCAACTAGGATCCAATGAGCAGTTCTTC.